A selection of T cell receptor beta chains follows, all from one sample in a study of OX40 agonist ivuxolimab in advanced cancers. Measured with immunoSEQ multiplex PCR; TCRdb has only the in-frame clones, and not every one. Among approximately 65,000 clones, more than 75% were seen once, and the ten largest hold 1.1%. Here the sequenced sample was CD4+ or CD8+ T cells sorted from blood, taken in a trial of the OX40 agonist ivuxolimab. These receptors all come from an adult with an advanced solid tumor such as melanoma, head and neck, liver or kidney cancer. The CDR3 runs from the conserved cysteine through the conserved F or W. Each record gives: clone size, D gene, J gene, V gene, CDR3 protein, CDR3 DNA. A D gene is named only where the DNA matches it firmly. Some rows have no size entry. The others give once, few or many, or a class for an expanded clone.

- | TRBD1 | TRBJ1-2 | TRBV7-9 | CASSPGTGDGYGYTF | TGTGCCAGCAGCCCCGGGACAGGGGATGGTTATGGCTACACCTTC
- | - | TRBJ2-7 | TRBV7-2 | CASSPSPRASEQYF | TGTGCCAGCAGTCCTTCGCCCCGAGCGTCCGAGCAGTACTTC
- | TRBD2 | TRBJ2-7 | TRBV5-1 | CATRTSGNSYEQYF | TGCGCCACCAGGACTAGCGGAAACTCCTACGAGCAGTACTTC
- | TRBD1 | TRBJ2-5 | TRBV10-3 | CAISPGQRETQYF | TGTGCCATCAGCCCGGGACAGAGGGAGACCCAGTACTTC
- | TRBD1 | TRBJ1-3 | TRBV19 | CASSWDRAQRGNTIYF | TGTGCCAGTAGCTGGGACAGGGCTCAGCGTGGAAACACCATATATTTT
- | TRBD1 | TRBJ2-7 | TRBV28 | CASSLRWTGAYEQYF | TGTGCCAGCAGTTTACGATGGACAGGGGCCTACGAGCAGTACTTC
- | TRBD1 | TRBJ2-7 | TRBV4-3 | CASSQTRQGRHEQYF | TGCGCCAGCAGCCAAACTCGACAGGGGAGGCACGAGCAGTACTTC
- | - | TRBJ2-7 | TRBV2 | CASRRTASYEQYF | TGTGCCAGCAGAAGGACAGCCTCCTACGAGCAGTACTTC
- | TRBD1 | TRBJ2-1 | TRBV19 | CASSITGTAYNEQFF | TGTGCCAGTAGTATAACCGGGACAGCCTACAATGAGCAGTTCTTC
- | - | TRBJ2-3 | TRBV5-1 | CASSRRVITDTQYF | TGCGCCAGCAGCCGAAGAGTCATCACAGATACGCAGTATTTT
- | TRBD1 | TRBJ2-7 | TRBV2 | CASGQGASYEQYF | TGTGCCAGCGGACAGGGGGCCTCCTACGAGCAGTACTTC
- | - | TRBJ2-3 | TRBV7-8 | CASSPNGEYTDTQYF | TGTGCCAGCAGCCCTAACGGGGAGTACACAGATACGCAGTATTTT
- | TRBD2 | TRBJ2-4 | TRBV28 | CASSLSGREAKNIQYF | TGTGCCAGCAGTTTATCAGGGAGGGAGGCCAAAAACATTCAGTACTTC
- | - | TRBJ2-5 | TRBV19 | CASSILEAGQETQYF | TGTGCCAGTAGTATATTGGAGGCAGGCCAAGAGACCCAGTACTTC
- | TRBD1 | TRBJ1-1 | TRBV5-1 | CASSQLTGVDTEAFF | TGCGCCAGCAGCCAACTAACAGGGGTGGACACTGAAGCTTTCTTT
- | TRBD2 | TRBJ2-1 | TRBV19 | CASSMTGGNNEQFF | TGTGCCAGTAGTATGACGGGAGGGAACAATGAGCAGTTCTTC
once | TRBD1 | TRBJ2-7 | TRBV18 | CASSPTPDRGYYEQYF | TGTGCCAGCTCACCCACCCCGGACAGGGGATATTACGAGCAGTACTTC
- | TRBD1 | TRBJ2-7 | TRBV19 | CASNPGQVGEQYF | TGTGCCAGTAACCCGGGACAGGTGGGCGAGCAGTACTTC
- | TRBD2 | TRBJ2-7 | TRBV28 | CASSPSGNSYEQYF | TGTGCCAGCAGCCCTAGCGGGAACTCCTACGAGCAGTACTTC
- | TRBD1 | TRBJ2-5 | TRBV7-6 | CASSHGGGAGGAETQYF | TGTGCCAGCAGCCACGGGGGTGGGGCAGGGGGCGCGGAGACCCAGTACTTC
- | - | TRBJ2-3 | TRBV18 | CASSPGVADTQYF | TGTGCCAGCTCACCCGGGGTGGCGGATACGCAGTATTTT
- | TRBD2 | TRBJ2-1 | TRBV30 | CAWSGGAGGNNEQFF | TGTGCCTGGAGTGGGGGAGCGGGAGGAAACAATGAGCAGTTCTTC
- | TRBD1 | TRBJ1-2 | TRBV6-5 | CASRRDRVTNYGYTF | TGTGCCAGTCGCCGGGACAGGGTGACAAACTATGGCTACACCTTC
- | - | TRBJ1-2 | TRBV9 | CASSVPLDGVGYGYTF | TGTGCCAGCAGCGTACCCCTTGACGGGGTGGGGTATGGCTACACCTTC
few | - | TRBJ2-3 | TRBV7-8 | CASSRSVWGSTDTQYF | TGTGCCAGCAGCCGAAGCGTGTGGGGCAGCACAGATACGCAGTATTTT
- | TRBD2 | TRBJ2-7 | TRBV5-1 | CASSQGTSGSYEQYF | TGCGCCAGCAGCCAGGGGACTAGCGGCTCCTACGAGCAGTACTTC
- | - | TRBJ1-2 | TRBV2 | CASSSRAMYGYTF | TGTGCCAGCAGTTCCCGCGCTATGTATGGCTACACCTTC
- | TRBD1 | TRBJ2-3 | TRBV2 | CAGKVDRMVDTQYF | TGTGCCGGGAAGGTGGACAGGATGGTAGATACGCAGTATTTT
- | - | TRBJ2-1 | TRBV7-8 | CASSLKYGGTHNEQFF | TGTGCCAGCAGCTTAAAATATGGAGGGACCCACAATGAGCAGTTCTTC
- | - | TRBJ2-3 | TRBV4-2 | CASSQDLGSGIITDTQYF | TGTGCCAGCAGCCAAGATCTCGGGAGCGGTATCATCACAGATACGCAGTATTTT
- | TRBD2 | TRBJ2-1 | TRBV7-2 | CASTPVAGFNEQFF | TGTGCCAGCACCCCGGTAGCGGGCTTCAATGAGCAGTTCTTC
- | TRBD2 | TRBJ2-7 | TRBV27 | CASSRLTGTSGTVDYEQYF | TGTGCCAGCAGTCGCCTGACCGGGACTAGCGGGACCGTTGACTACGAGCAGTACTTC
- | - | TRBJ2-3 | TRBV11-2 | CASSLAPGPGDTQYF | TGTGCCAGCAGCTTAGCCCCCGGGCCGGGAGATACGCAGTATTTT
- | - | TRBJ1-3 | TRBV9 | CASSADPGGAIGNTIYF | TGTGCCAGCAGCGCAGACCCCGGGGGAGCTATCGGAAACACCATATATTTT
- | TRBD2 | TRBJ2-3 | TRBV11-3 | CASSLGASGRTDTQYF | TGTGCCAGCAGCTTAGGCGCTAGCGGGCGCACAGATACGCAGTATTTT
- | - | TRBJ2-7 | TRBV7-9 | CASSFTSYEQYF | TGTGCCAGCAGCTTCACATCCTACGAGCAGTACTTC
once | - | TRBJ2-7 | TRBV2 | CARTQGTTYEQYF | TGTGCCAGGACCCAGGGGACCACCTACGAGCAGTACTTC
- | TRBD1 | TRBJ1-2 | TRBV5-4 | CASSEGGEYGYTF | TGTGCCAGCAGCGAAGGGGGCGAGTATGGCTACACCTTC
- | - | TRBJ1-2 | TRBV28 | CALKGVNYGYTF | TGTGCCCTTAAAGGGGTTAATTATGGCTACACCTTC
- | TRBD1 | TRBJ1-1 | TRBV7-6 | CASSVDRGFTEAFF | TGTGCCAGCAGCGTGGACAGGGGGTTCACTGAAGCTTTCTTT
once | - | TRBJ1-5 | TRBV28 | CASNFEINQPQHF | TGTGCCAGCAATTTCGAAATAAATCAGCCCCAGCATTTT
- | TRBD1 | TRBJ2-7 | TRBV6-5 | CASSRDRESYEQYF | TGTGCCAGCAGCCGGGACAGGGAATCCTACGAGCAGTACTTC
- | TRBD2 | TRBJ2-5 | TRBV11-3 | CASSHGLADKETQYF | TGTGCCAGCAGCCACGGACTAGCGGATAAAGAGACCCAGTACTTC
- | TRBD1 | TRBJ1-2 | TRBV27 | CASSLSGQLNYGYTF | TGTGCCAGCAGTTTGTCGGGACAGCTCAACTATGGCTACACCTTC
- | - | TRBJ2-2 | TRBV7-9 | CASSFDLGELFF | TGTGCCAGCAGCTTCGACCTCGGGGAGCTGTTTTTT
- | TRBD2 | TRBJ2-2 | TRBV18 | CASSPNPLGLAGVWLFF | TGTGCCAGCTCACCAAATCCATTAGGACTAGCGGGAGTGTGGCTGTTTTTT
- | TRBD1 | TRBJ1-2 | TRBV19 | CASSPGQTNYGYTF | TGTGCCAGTAGCCCGGGACAGACTAACTATGGCTACACCTTC
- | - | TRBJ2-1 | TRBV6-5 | CASSRSQGGYNEQFF | TGTGCCAGCAGTCGGAGTCAGGGGGGCTACAATGAGCAGTTCTTC
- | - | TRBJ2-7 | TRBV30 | CAWSSSYEQYF | TGTGCCTGGAGTTCCTCCTACGAGCAGTACTTC
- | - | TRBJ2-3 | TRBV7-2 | CASSPSTDTQYF | TGTGCCAGCAGCCCGAGCACAGATACGCAGTATTTT